Listed below are T cell receptor beta chains from one sample, sequenced in a study of shared clonotypes between healthy human individuals. TCRdb keeps only in-frame clones here, not all; method: immunoSEQ multiplex PCR. The sample carries 1.6 million or so clones, around 95% recorded once. The specimen sequenced was naive CD4+ T cells sorted from blood. Source of these receptors: a man younger than 45 in good health. CDR3s include the opening cysteine and the closing phenylalanine or tryptophan. Fields, in order: clone size, V gene, CDR3 length, J gene, CDR3 protein. Part of the rows lack a size; the others show once, few, many or a class for expanded clones.

>.|TRBV5-5|13|TRBJ2-1
CASSLPINNEQFF
>.|TRBV9|15|TRBJ2-3
CASSVENHYTDTQYF
>.|TRBV6-1|14|TRBJ1-2
CATGNPGTRYGYTF
>.|TRBV6-5|15|TRBJ2-6
CASSYSFSGANVLTF
>.|TRBV2|12|TRBJ2-7
CASMRQGLGQYF
>.|TRBV4-2|18|TRBJ1-1
CASSQDLGQGYALPEAFF
>.|TRBV5-1|13|TRBJ2-7
CASSLSGLGEQYF
>.|TRBV7-9|14|TRBJ2-7
CASSSLGAPYEQYF
>.|TRBV5-1|19|TRBJ2-2
CASSLEALGGVRLTGELFF
>.|TRBV5-1|15|TRBJ2-7
CASSLDQGPVYEQYF
>.|TRBV2|14|TRBJ2-1
CAIKEAASYNEQFF
>once|TRBV27|15|TRBJ2-4
CASSLLGLAGGIQYF
>.|TRBV9|14|TRBJ2-4
CASSVSAAKNIQYF
>.|TRBV10-1|15|TRBJ2-1
CASSDRGGTNNEQFF
>.|TRBV7-9|13|TRBJ2-7
CASSARATYEQYF
>.|TRBV9|16|TRBJ2-6
CASGGTGSAGANVLTF
>.|TRBV5-1|13|TRBJ2-2
CASSFAVTGELFF
>.|TRBV28|12|TRBJ1-1
CASILRGTEAFF
>.|TRBV6-1|15|TRBJ2-7
CASRSSQTLSYEQYF
>.|TRBV6-1|16|TRBJ2-7
CASSELPGQGPYEQYF
>.|TRBV6-6|15|TRBJ2-7
CASSNTGLSSYEQYF
>.|TRBV6-5|15|TRBJ1-2
CASSYGQLNNYGYTF
>.|TRBV6-1|14|TRBJ2-3
CASSEGRGTDTQYF
>once|TRBV5-4|13|TRBJ2-1
CASSLGIPNEQFF
>.|TRBV6-1|14|TRBJ2-7
CASSLRGLSYEQYF
>.|TRBV7-2|15|TRBJ2-1
CASSLVQGSYNEQFF
>.|TRBV6-1|17|TRBJ2-1
CASSGGLWDPSTNEQFF
>.|TRBV7-9|12|TRBJ1-5
CASSYFNQPQHF
>.|TRBV19|16|TRBJ2-3
CASFLTTGGSSDTQYF
>.|TRBV7-9|16|TRBJ2-3
CASSFPLAGGTDTQYF
>once|TRBV10-3|13|TRBJ1-2
CAMRDRGDYGYTF
>.|TRBV7-2|19|TRBJ2-3
CASSSRLADIFSSTDTQYF
>.|TRBV27|16|TRBJ2-7
CASSPVGLAGGSEQYF
>.|TRBV5-1|15|TRBJ2-3
CASSLASASTDTQYF
>.|TRBV5-6|18|TRBJ2-3
CASSFALLLRDGTDTQYF
>.|TRBV4-3|17|TRBJ2-2
CASSHILGDANTGELFF
>.|TRBV9|17|TRBJ2-5
CASSVGASGSGEETQYF
>.|TRBV19|14|TRBJ1-4
CASSRRINNEKLFF
>.|TRBV5-6|15|TRBJ2-7
CASSLATGGPYEQYF
>.|TRBV2|14|TRBJ1-2
CASLRDTLLGGYTF
>.|TRBV7-8|15|TRBJ1-5
CASSLETGDYQPQHF
>.|TRBV18|16|TRBJ2-4
CASSPSLAHTRNIQYF
>.|TRBV20-1|11|TRBJ2-1
CSARVRFEQFF
>.|TRBV9|15|TRBJ2-5
CASSVGGTGLETQYF
>.|TRBV2|12|TRBJ2-2
CASRLNTGELFF
>.|TRBV5-1|14|TRBJ1-1
CASSLERQNTEAFF
>.|TRBV6-1|14|TRBJ2-2
CASNPAGGTGELFF
>.|TRBV5-6|15|TRBJ1-1
CASSPYGRMNTEAFF
>.|TRBV11-2|14|TRBJ2-1
CASSHLSSYNEQFF
>.|TRBV7-9|19|TRBJ2-3
CASSTRLAGRARITDTQYF
>.|TRBV5-1|13|TRBJ2-2
CVSSDQGSGELFF
>.|TRBV27|18|TRBJ2-2
CASSPEGGLAGVVGELFF
>.|TRBV4-3|13|TRBJ2-1
CASSQDPVGKQFF
>.|TRBV28|12|TRBJ2-1
CASSFGVNEQFF
>few|TRBV5-1|14|TRBJ1-2
CASSPVQGHYGYTF
>.|TRBV7-3|13|TRBJ2-5
CASSARVLETQYF
>.|TRBV29-1|14|TRBJ1-1
CSVWDRRISTEAFF
>.|TRBV10-3|15|TRBJ1-1
CAISPGERINTEAFF
>.|TRBV25-1|14|TRBJ2-7
CASSEWGGLYEQYF